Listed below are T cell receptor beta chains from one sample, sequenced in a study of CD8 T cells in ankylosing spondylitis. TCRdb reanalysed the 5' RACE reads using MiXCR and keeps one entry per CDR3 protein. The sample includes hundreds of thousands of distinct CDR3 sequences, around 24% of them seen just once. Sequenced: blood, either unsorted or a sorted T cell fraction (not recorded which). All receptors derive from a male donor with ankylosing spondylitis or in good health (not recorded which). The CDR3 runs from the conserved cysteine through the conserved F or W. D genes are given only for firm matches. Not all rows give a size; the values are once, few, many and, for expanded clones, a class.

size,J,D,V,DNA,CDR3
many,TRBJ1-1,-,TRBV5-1,TGCGCCAGCAGCTTGTCTGCAGGGGCCATGAACACTGAAGCTTTCTTT,CASSLSAGAMNTEAFF
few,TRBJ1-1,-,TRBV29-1,TGCAGCGCCCAGCCTATAGTGAACACTGAAGCTTTCTTT,CSAQPIVNTEAFF
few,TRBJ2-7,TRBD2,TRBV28,TGTGCCAGCAGCTCTAGCGGGAGGGCCGCCTACGAGCAGTACTTC,CASSSSGRAAYEQYF
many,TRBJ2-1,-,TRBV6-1,TGTGCCAGCAGTATGATCAGGGCAGGCGGCAATGAGCAGTTCTTC,CASSMIRAGGNEQFF
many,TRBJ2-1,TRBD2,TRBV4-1,TGCGCCAGCAGCCAACGGGAGGGTGAGCAGTTCTTC,CASSQREGEQFF
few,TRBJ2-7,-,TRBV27,TGTGCCAGCAGACTACGGGGCCCCTCCTACGAGCAGTACTTC,CASRLRGPSYEQYF
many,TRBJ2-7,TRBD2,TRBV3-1,TGTGCCAGCAGCGCCAGCGGGGCTCCCTCCTACGAGCAGTACTTC,CASSASGAPSYEQYF
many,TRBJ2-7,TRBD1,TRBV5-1,TGCGCCAGCAGCTCCGGGACAGGGACTTACGAGCAGTACTTC,CASSSGTGTYEQYF
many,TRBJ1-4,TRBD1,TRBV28,TGTGCCAGCAGCCGGCGACAGGGGGCGGGGGAAAAACTGTTTTTT,CASSRRQGAGEKLFF
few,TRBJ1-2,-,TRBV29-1,TGCAGCGTACTCGATCCGGGACGGTATGGCTACACCTTC,CSVLDPGRYGYTF
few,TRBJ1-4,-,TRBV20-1,TGCAGTCTCTATAAAAGGGACCGCTCAACTAATGAAAAACTGTTTTTT,CSLYKRDRSTNEKLFF
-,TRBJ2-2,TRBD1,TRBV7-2,TGTGCCAGCAGACCGACAGGGGTCGGGGAGCTGTTTTTT,CASRPTGVGELFF
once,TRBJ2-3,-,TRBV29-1,TGCAGCGTTGTAGAGGGACCTAGCACAGATACGCAGTATTTT,CSVVEGPSTDTQYF
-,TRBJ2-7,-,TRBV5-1,TGCGCCAGCAGCAACACAGGGAGCGAGCAGTACTTC,CASSNTGSEQYF
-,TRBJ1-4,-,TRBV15,TGTGCCACCAGCAAATTATCTGAAAAACTGTTTTTT,CATSKLSEKLFF
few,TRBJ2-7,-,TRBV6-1,TGTGCCAGCAGTCGCCTTCCGGAACCGTCCTACGAGCAGTACTTC,CASSRLPEPSYEQYF
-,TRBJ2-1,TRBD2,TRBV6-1,TGTGCCAGCAGACGCGCTAGCGGCTCGGGAAGGTTCTTC,CASRRASGSGRFF
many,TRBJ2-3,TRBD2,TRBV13,TGTGCCACCTTCGTTGGCGGGAGAGTAGATACGCAGTATTTT,CATFVGGRVDTQYF
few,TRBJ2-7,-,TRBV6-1,TGTGCCAGCAGTCCCCGGGTCGGCCCCACCGAGCAGTACTTC,CASSPRVGPTEQYF
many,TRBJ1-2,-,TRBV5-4,TGTGCCAGCAGCTTGGCCGACAGGAACTATGGCTACACCTTC,CASSLADRNYGYTF
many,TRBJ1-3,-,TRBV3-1,TGTGCCAGCAGCCCATCGGGGGTTAACACCATATATTTT,CASSPSGVNTIYF
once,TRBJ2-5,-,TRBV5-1,TGCGCCAGCAGCAGAACCGGGACGAGGGAAGAGACCCAGTACTTC,CASSRTGTREETQYF
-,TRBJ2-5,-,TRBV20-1,TGCAGTGCTCACGGGGAGACCCAGTACTTC,CSAHGETQYF
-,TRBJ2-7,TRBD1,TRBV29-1,TGCAGCGCCGCGGGACAGGTGGGATACGAGCAGTACTTC,CSAAGQVGYEQYF
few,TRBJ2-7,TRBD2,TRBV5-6,TGTGCCAGCAGCTTGACTAGCGGGAGCCAGTTATACGAGCAGTACTTC,CASSLTSGSQLYEQYF
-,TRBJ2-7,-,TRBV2,TGTGCCAGCACCCGCGGTGAGCAGTACTTC,CASTRGEQYF
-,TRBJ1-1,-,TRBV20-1,TGCAGTGCTAGAGATCAACCAGGTTCCAACACTGAAGCTTTCTTT,CSARDQPGSNTEAFF
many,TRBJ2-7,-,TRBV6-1,TGTGCCAGCAGGCTATCCGAGGGAGCCTACGAGCAGTACTTC,CASRLSEGAYEQYF
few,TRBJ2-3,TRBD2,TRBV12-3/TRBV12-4,TGTGCCAGCAGTTTCGGCCAGCGGGAGAGTTCAGATACGCAGTATTTT,CASSFGQRESSDTQYF
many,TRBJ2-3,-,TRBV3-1,TGTGCCAGCAGCTACGGTTCGATAGGTCAGCGGCGCACAGATACGCAGTATTTT,CASSYGSIGQRRTDTQYF
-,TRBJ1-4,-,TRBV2,TGTGCCAGCCCCGGGGGCAGGGGCGAGGAAAAACTGTTTTTT,CASPGGRGEEKLFF
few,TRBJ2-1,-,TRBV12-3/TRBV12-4,TGTGCCAGCAGCCCTAACGGGGGCGCCTACAATGAGCAGTTCTTC,CASSPNGGAYNEQFF
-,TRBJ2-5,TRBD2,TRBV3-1,TGTGCCAGCATCAGGACTAGCGGGGAGACCCAGTACTTC,CASIRTSGETQYF
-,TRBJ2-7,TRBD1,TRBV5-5,TGTGCCAGCAACACCGGGACAGGAAATTACGAGCAGTACTTC,CASNTGTGNYEQYF
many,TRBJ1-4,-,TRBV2,TGTGCCAGCAGTGCACGGGGAAGCGAAAAACTGTTTTTT,CASSARGSEKLFF
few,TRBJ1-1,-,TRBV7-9,TGTGCCAGCGCGGGAGTCTCCGCTTTCTTT,CASAGVSAFF
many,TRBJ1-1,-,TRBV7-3,TGTGCCAGCAGCCCCACGGGGAGGACCGAGGCTTTCTTT,CASSPTGRTEAFF
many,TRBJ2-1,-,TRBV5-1,TGCGCCAGCAGAGCCCCGGAGGGAGGCAATGAGCAGTTCTTC,CASRAPEGGNEQFF
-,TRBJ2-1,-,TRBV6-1,TGTGCCAGCGGCGGAGGACTACCTTACAATGAGCAGTTCTTC,CASGGGLPYNEQFF
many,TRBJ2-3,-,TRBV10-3,TGTGCCATCAGTCGGACTCAGGAAGGGAATACGCAGTATTTT,CAISRTQEGNTQYF
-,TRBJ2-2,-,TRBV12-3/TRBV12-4,TGTGCCAGCAGTTTAAGGGGGAGAGGGAACACCGGGGAGCTGTTTTTT,CASSLRGRGNTGELFF
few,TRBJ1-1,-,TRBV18,TGTGCCAGCTCGGAACAGTTCGGGAGCACTGAAGCTTTCTTT,CASSEQFGSTEAFF
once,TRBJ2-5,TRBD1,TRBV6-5,TGTGCCAGCTCGGGACAGGCGGGGACCCAGTACTTC,CASSGQAGTQYF
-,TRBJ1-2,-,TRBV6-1,TGTGCCAGCAGTGCAACGGACGTTAACTATGGCTACACCTTC,CASSATDVNYGYTF
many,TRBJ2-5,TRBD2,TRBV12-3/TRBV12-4,TGTGCCAGCAGCCCGGGACTAGCGGGGGGACGTGAGACCCAGTACTTC,CASSPGLAGGRETQYF
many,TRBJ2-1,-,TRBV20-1,TGCAGTGCTAGTTTTAGCTCCTACAATGAGCAGTTCTTC,CSASFSSYNEQFF
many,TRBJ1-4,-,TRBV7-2,TGTGCCAGCAGCTTAAGGGTCGGTCGGCAGGGTAATGAAAAACTGTTTTTT,CASSLRVGRQGNEKLFF
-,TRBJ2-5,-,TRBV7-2,TGTGCCAGCAGCTTGGGGCACCAAGAGACCCAGTACTTC,CASSLGHQETQYF
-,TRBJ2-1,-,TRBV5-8,TGTGCCAGCAGCTCGCCGACTAGTTACTCCTACAATGAGCAGTTCTTC,CASSSPTSYSYNEQFF
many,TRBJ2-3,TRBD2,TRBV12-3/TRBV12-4,TGTGCCAGCAGTTGGTCGACAGGACTAGCGGGAGGGCCGGGCACAGATACGCAGTATTTT,CASSWSTGLAGGPGTDTQYF
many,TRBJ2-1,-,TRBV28,TGTGCCAGCAGTTTTTTAGCGGAAGACTACAATGAGCAGTTCTTC,CASSFLAEDYNEQFF
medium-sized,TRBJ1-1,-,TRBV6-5,TGTGCCTCCCGGGGGGGCACTGAAGCTTTCTTT,CASRGGTEAFF
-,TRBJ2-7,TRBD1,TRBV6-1,TGTGCCAGCAGTATTTACAGGGGCCCCTACGAGCAGTACTTC,CASSIYRGPYEQYF
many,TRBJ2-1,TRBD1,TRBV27,TGTGCCAGCCCCGAGGGACAGGGTAGCGAGCAGTTCTTC,CASPEGQGSEQFF
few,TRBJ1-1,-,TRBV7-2,TGTGCCAGCAGCTCCCGTCCGAACACTGAAGCTTTCTTT,CASSSRPNTEAFF
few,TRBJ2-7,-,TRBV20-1,TGCAGTGCAGTTAGCCCGGGGGCCTACGAGCAGTACTTC,CSAVSPGAYEQYF
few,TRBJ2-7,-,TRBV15,TGTGCCACCAGCAGAGAGTTCAGCGCGGACTACGAGCAGTACTTC,CATSREFSADYEQYF